Given below is one T cell receptor beta chain in context. Its antigen is not yet known. Qualities for individual bases were not recorded, and no much larger clone is one base off. The data were taken from a study of T-cell memory formation after mild COVID-19 (dated by TCRdb to about 2021). Concerning the study at large: Most TCR sequence clusters were specific to one of the two donors. T-cell clones expanding and contracting after mild COVID-19 in two donors were tracked by longitudinal TCRalpha and TCRbeta repertoire sequencing. The cohort was made up of two young adult volunteers, one female and one male, who were previously healthy. What the work shows at the level of the full study, not this receptor alone: Some responding clones were detected in pre-infection memory, suggesting pre-existing cross-reactive memory T cells joined the SARS-CoV-2 response. Contracting CD4+ clones were found mainly in CM and EM memory subsets, while CD8+ clones were enriched in EMRA. SARS-CoV-2 specificity was not confirmed for the second-wave clones peaking on day 37. Only a couple of mild cases were covered by the study, and larger cohorts that include severe cases with pre-infection samples were considered necessary. Clones that contracted from day 15 to 85 showed balanced CD4/CD8 phenotypes, whereas a second wave of clones that expanded from day 15 to 37 leaned towards CD4+.

The sample was run on an Illumina NovaSeq 6000. TCRalpha and TCRbeta cDNA libraries were built by 5'RACE with constant-segment primers, adding sample barcodes and unique molecular identifiers. Trizol reagent was used to extract RNA from every sample. Libraries were amplified in two PCR steps, with a second sample barcode and Illumina TruSeq adapters added in the second step. Sequencing of the libraries was done on an Illumina NovaSeq, producing 2 x 150 bp paired-end reads. In the paper's pipeline: The reads were demultiplexed and collapsed into UMI-guided consensus sequences using migec v1.2.7. Using mixcr v2.1.11, UMI consensuses were aligned to TRA and TRB V and J templates and then assembled into clonotypes. Expanded or contracted clonotypes were those called significant by both edgeR and NoisET, with noise models trained on biological replicates. For edgeR calls, the cutoffs were a false discovery rate-adjusted p below 0.01 and a log2 fold-change threshold of 1. PCA with hierarchical clustering of max-normalized trajectories of the 1000 most abundant clonotypes was used as exploratory dynamics analysis. Each responding clone was given a CD4 or CD8 phenotype based on the CD4+ and CD8+ repertoires, which had been sequenced separately. The raw public reads went through TCRdb reprocessing: fastp at Q25, MiXCR clone calling, in-frame beta chains kept. Under each unique CDR3 protein, matching rows form one entry showing the most common genes and DNA. The V and J calls and clone size come from TCRdb's table, not from the authors' own analysis. Present in this sample are around 260,000 distinct CDR3 sequences, roughly 15% of which were seen just once. The ten most abundant clones make up around 23% of the sample.

Ficoll-Paque density gradient centrifugation was the method used to isolate PBMCs. Spanning cysteine to phenylalanine, the CDR3 consists of 14 amino acids. The read is trimmed to its CDR3 DNA, 42 bases read in frame from base 1. CDR1 and CDR2 (DFQATT, SNEGSKA) derive from the germline V gene (reference sequence). The junction carries 20 bases between V and J, which are trimmed by 6 bases and 8 bases respectively. The source is a man between 18 and 29 years old who had mild COVID-19 (a few samples of this study predate the infection). The sample titles of this study are shuffled in the database, so cell type and time point are left out; the donor was told from shared clones. Sequencing was performed on PBMCs or a T cell subset sorted from them (not recorded which). The receptor chain draws on TRBV20-1 and TRBJ2-1; the D gene is tentatively TRBD1 or TRBD2, each matching 5 bases. The sequenced DNA: TGCAGTGCCCCGGACAAGGAACTAGTGTATGAGCAGTTCTTC. This translates into CSAPDKELVYEQFF.